These T cell receptor beta chains were read from a single sample in a study of breast tumors, draining lymph nodes, adjacent tissues. TCRdb reanalysed the multiplex PCR reads using MiXCR and keeps one entry per CDR3 protein. Among under 250,000 distinct CDR3 sequences listed, approximately 29% were seen once. The specimen was axillary lymph node tissue. These receptors were taken from a female donor with breast cancer. Some clones in this sample may be carry-over from other donors' samples. CDR3s include the opening cysteine and the closing phenylalanine or tryptophan. A D gene is named only where the DNA matches it firmly. A row's size may be missing; if present it is once, few, many or a size class.

d_gene: .; v_gene: TRBV7-9; j_gene: TRBJ2-1; len: 12; abundance: many; CDR3nt: TGTGCCAGCAGCTTAGTCCCGGGTGAGCAGTTCTTC; CDR3aa: CASSLVPGEQFF
d_gene: .; v_gene: TRBV20-1; j_gene: TRBJ2-5; len: 10; abundance: many; CDR3nt: TGCAGTGGGGTAGGGGAGACCCAGTACTTC; CDR3aa: CSGVGETQYF
d_gene: .; v_gene: TRBV7-9; j_gene: TRBJ1-6; len: 17; abundance: .; CDR3nt: TGTGCCAGCAGCCCACCGGGGACAAAGCGGAGAGATTCACCCCTCCACTTT; CDR3aa: CASSPPGTKRRDSPLHF
d_gene: TRBD1; v_gene: TRBV20-1; j_gene: TRBJ1-4; len: 14; abundance: .; CDR3nt: TGCAGTGCTCGGGACAGGGGAGGTCGTGAAAAACTGTTTTTT; CDR3aa: CSARDRGGREKLFF
d_gene: TRBD1; v_gene: TRBV29-1; j_gene: TRBJ1-4; len: 13; abundance: .; CDR3nt: TGCAGCGCTCTCGGGACAGGGGGCGAAAAACTGTTTTTT; CDR3aa: CSALGTGGEKLFF
d_gene: TRBD1; v_gene: TRBV7-9; j_gene: TRBJ1-4; len: 15; abundance: .; CDR3nt: TGTGCCAGCAGCCCAACCGGGACAGGGGTTGAAAAACTGTTTTTT; CDR3aa: CASSPTGTGVEKLFF
d_gene: .; v_gene: TRBV6-5; j_gene: TRBJ1-2; len: 17; abundance: many; CDR3nt: TGTGCCAGCAGTCCTGGCGGGATGGAGGGAGCTAACTATGGCTACACCTTC; CDR3aa: CASSPGGMEGANYGYTF
d_gene: .; v_gene: TRBV3-1; j_gene: TRBJ2-7; len: 15; abundance: .; CDR3nt: TGTGCCAGCAGCCAAGGCCGGGACGGGGCCTACGAGCAGTACTTC; CDR3aa: CASSQGRDGAYEQYF
d_gene: TRBD1; v_gene: TRBV12-3/TRBV12-4; j_gene: TRBJ1-2; len: 13; abundance: many; CDR3nt: TGTGCCAGCAGGGGACAGGGGCCGTATGGCTACACCTTC; CDR3aa: CASRGQGPYGYTF
d_gene: TRBD2; v_gene: TRBV4-3; j_gene: TRBJ2-1; len: 17; abundance: many; CDR3nt: TGCGCCAGCAGCCTCGAGACTAGCGGGAGTTCCTACAATGAGCAGTTCTTC; CDR3aa: CASSLETSGSSYNEQFF
d_gene: TRBD2; v_gene: TRBV20-1; j_gene: TRBJ2-3; len: 17; abundance: many; CDR3nt: TGCAGTGCTCAACCCCCGACTAGCGGGAGTAGAACAGATACGCAGTATTTT; CDR3aa: CSAQPPTSGSRTDTQYF
d_gene: .; v_gene: TRBV28; j_gene: TRBJ2-1; len: 16; abundance: few; CDR3nt: TGTGCCAGCAGTTTAGTTTCAGGGTCCTCCTACAATGAGCAGTTCTTC; CDR3aa: CASSLVSGSSYNEQFF
d_gene: .; v_gene: TRBV5-1; j_gene: TRBJ1-6; len: 16; abundance: .; CDR3nt: TGCGCCAGCAGCACCGCCTCCCACGGGGTCGGTTCACCCCCCCACTTT; CDR3aa: CASSTASHGVGSPPHF
d_gene: .; v_gene: TRBV7-9; j_gene: TRBJ1-5; len: 16; abundance: many; CDR3nt: TGTGCCAGCAGCTTATCGGACACGAGTAGCAATCAGCCCCAGCATTTT; CDR3aa: CASSLSDTSSNQPQHF
d_gene: TRBD1; v_gene: TRBV28; j_gene: TRBJ1-2; len: 15; abundance: many; CDR3nt: TGTGCCAGCAGTCCCCCGGGACAGGGGGGCTATGGCTACACCTTC; CDR3aa: CASSPPGQGGYGYTF
d_gene: TRBD2; v_gene: TRBV27; j_gene: TRBJ2-1; len: 17; abundance: .; CDR3nt: TGTGCCAGCAGTTCACCCGGGACTAGCGGGATATACAATGAGCAGTTCTTC; CDR3aa: CASSSPGTSGIYNEQFF
d_gene: TRBD2; v_gene: TRBV7-2; j_gene: TRBJ2-7; len: 16; abundance: .; CDR3nt: TGTGCCAGCAGCTTAGACCCACTAGCACGGGGGGGCGAGCAGCACTTC; CDR3aa: CASSLDPLARGGEQHF
d_gene: .; v_gene: TRBV11-2; j_gene: TRBJ2-7; len: 14; abundance: many; CDR3nt: TGTGCCAGCAGCTCCCATATAAGAGATACTGAGCAGTACTTC; CDR3aa: CASSSHIRDTEQYF
d_gene: .; v_gene: TRBV19; j_gene: TRBJ1-6; len: 15; abundance: .; CDR3nt: TGTGCCAGTAGTTCGAGCAGGTCGTATAGCTCACCCCTCCACTTT; CDR3aa: CASSSSRSYSSPLHF
d_gene: .; v_gene: TRBV20-1; j_gene: TRBJ2-7; len: 14; abundance: many; CDR3nt: TGCAGTGCTAGGGGCGCGGGTATAAGGGGCGAGCAGTACTTC; CDR3aa: CSARGAGIRGEQYF
d_gene: TRBD1; v_gene: TRBV20-1; j_gene: TRBJ2-5; len: 12; abundance: .; CDR3nt: TGCAGTGCCCCGGGACAGGGAGAGACCCAGTACTTC; CDR3aa: CSAPGQGETQYF
d_gene: .; v_gene: TRBV5-8; j_gene: TRBJ1-3; len: 14; abundance: many; CDR3nt: TGTGCCAGCAGCTTGAGGGAGGCTGGAAACACCATATATTTT; CDR3aa: CASSLREAGNTIYF
d_gene: .; v_gene: TRBV12-3/TRBV12-4; j_gene: TRBJ2-1; len: 15; abundance: many; CDR3nt: TGTGCCAGCAGTTTTGGCCTCCAAGTGGGAAATGAGCAGTTCTTC; CDR3aa: CASSFGLQVGNEQFF
d_gene: .; v_gene: TRBV5-1; j_gene: TRBJ1-5; len: 17; abundance: .; CDR3nt: TGCGCCAGCAGCTTTCTAGGACAACAGGGAAACAATCAGCCCCAGCATTTT; CDR3aa: CASSFLGQQGNNQPQHF
d_gene: .; v_gene: TRBV7-9; j_gene: TRBJ1-5; len: 13; abundance: .; CDR3nt: TGTGCCAGCAGCGCCAGTTCGGCGGAGACCCAGCATTTT; CDR3aa: CASSASSAETQHF
d_gene: .; v_gene: TRBV6-2/TRBV6-3; j_gene: TRBJ1-5; len: 14; abundance: many; CDR3nt: TGTGCCAGCAGTCACTCCGGCGGGTATCAGCCCCAGCATTTT; CDR3aa: CASSHSGGYQPQHF